Below, 10 T cell receptor beta chains from the same sample are listed, as sequenced in a study of beta chain features in type 1 diabetes. Notes on the study in general: A moderate, significant TCRB CDR3 shortening appeared in type 1 diabetes across four CD4+ subsets.

Expressed TCRB transcripts were sequenced because the entire RNA isolate underwent reverse transcription. Sequenced by immunoSEQ multiplex PCR; TCRdb stores in-frame clones only, minus some. The table lists about 650,000 clones, under 15% of them singletons, with around 0.12% in the top ten. No antigens are known for them. Material: naive CD4+ T cells from blood. All receptors derive from a man aged 25-45 years with type 1 diabetes.

This clone has more than one count but fewer than ten. This sequence joins TRBV6-4 and TRBJ2-6, with 7 nucleotides matching TRBD1. CDR3 size: 18 residues. CDR1 and CDR2 from the germline V gene are MRHNA and SNTAGT. J was trimmed by 1 base and V by 6 bases; bases with no gene match: 12. CDR3 loop: CASSAYDYRGSGANVLTF. For the CDR3, the DNA is TGTGCCAGCAGCGCATACGATTACAGGGGTTCTGGGGCCAACGTCCTGACTTTC.

The chain carries TRBV7-2 and TRBJ2-1; D not certain. The length of the CDR3 is 14 residues. Trimming cost V 0 bases and J 10 bases, with 13 bases left between them. Germline CDR1 and CDR2: SGHTA and FQGNSA. Here the CDR3 DNA reads TGTGCCAGCAGCTTAGCCCTCCTTTTAGGGGAGCAGTTCTTC. Its translation is CASSLALLLGEQFF.

Note on this clone: Different DNA sequences within this sample yield the same CDR3. The rearrangement joins TRBV28 to TRBJ2-2, with D tentatively TRBD2 (6 bases). The germline V gene encodes CDR1 MDHEN and CDR2 SYDVKM. V lost 3 bases and J lost 1, with 6 bases in between. The CDR3 totals 14 residues. In DNA, the CDR3 is TGTGCCAGCAGTTTGGGAGGGAACACCGGGGAGCTGTTTTTT. Amino acids: CASSLGGNTGELFF.

This clone showed up just a few times. Sequence at one end of the junction differs from germline and may be a read error. The rearrangement joins TRBV6-5 to TRBJ1-2; TRBD1 is a possible D gene (5 bases). The CDR3 is 14 residues long. Germline-derived CDR1 and CDR2 are MNHEY and SVGAGI. This CDR3 reads CACSYSRGSYGYTF. DNA for the CDR3: TGTGCCTGCAGTTACTCAAGGGGCTCCTATGGCTACACCTTC.

This clone was counted only a few times. The chain joins TRBV7-9 to TRBJ1-2, with TRBD1 matching 8 bases. CDR3 size: 14 residues. The junction had 4 bases not matched to a gene; V was cut back by 5 bases and J by 2 bases. CDR1 is SEHNR and CDR2 is FQNEAQ in the germline V gene (reference sequence). The CDR3 sequence: CASSTGGMNYGYTF. The CDR3 nucleotides are TGTGCCAGCAGCACAGGGGGTATGAACTATGGCTACACCTTC.

The V gene is TRBV6-5, the J gene TRBJ2-7; D gene uncertain. In germline, CDR1 is MNHEY, CDR2 SVGAGI. Trimming removed 0 bases at V and 3 bases at J, with 12 bases between. This CDR3 has 15 amino acids. For the CDR3, the DNA is TGTGCCAGCAGTTACTCGAAGAACAACCTCTACGAGCAGTACTTC. It codes for CASSYSKNNLYEQYF.

In its sample, this clone was seen a few times. The V and J genes are TRBV9 and TRBJ2-3, with D perhaps being TRBD1 or TRBD2 (5 bases each). Trimming stripped 3 bases from V and 0 bases from J, with 14 bases between. The V gene's germline CDR1 is SGDLS and CDR2 YYNGEE. The CDR3 consists of 16 residues. CDR3 in DNA: TGTGCCAGCAGCGGGAGCCCCGGGGACAGCACAGATACGCAGTATTTT. Translated, it gives CASSGSPGDSTDTQYF.

This clone has more than one count but fewer than ten. The chain combines TRBV28 with TRBJ2-5; D is undetermined. Germline V lookup: CDR1 MDHEN, CDR2 SYDVKM. This CDR3 contains 18 residues. The V end lost 5 bases, the J end lost 0 bases, and 22 bases lay between the germline ends. The CDR3 sequence: CASSPSSWLSSYQETQYF. The CDR3, as DNA: TGTGCCAGCAGTCCATCATCGTGGCTTAGCTCGTACCAAGAGACCCAGTACTTC.

The table lists this clone with a few counts. This sequence joins TRBV7-9 and TRBJ2-5; D is perhaps TRBD1 (6 bases). The length of the CDR3 is 13 residues. Between the trimmed V and J ends, which lost 6 bases and 2 bases, there was a span of 10 bases. Germline V gene lookup returns CDR1 SEHNR and CDR2 FQNEAQ (reference sequence). The CDR3 sequence is CASSRDTQETQYF. The CDR3 coding sequence is TGTGCCAGCAGTCGGGACACTCAAGAGACCCAGTACTTC.

This clone appeared a few times. This sequence joins TRBV29-1 and TRBJ1-4; a weak D match, TRBD1 (6 bases). Germline V lookup: CDR1 SQVTM, CDR2 ANQGSEA. With 1 base removed from V and 8 bases from J, the gap between germline ends came to 14 bases. This CDR3 contains 14 residues. CDR3 in amino acids: CSVEGAQGNEKLFF. In DNA, the CDR3 is TGCAGCGTTGAAGGGGCACAGGGAAACGAAAAACTGTTTTTT.